Presented here are 7 T cell receptor beta chains from one specimen sequenced in a study of cytotoxic CD8 clonotypes in ibrutinib-treated CLL. Using immunoSEQ multiplex PCR, the repertoire was profiled, and TCRdb retains in-frame clones only, with some absent. The table lists roughly 250,000 clones, less than 75% of them singletons. The sequences come from PBMCs, collected after 24 months of ibrutinib treatment. Source of these receptors: a human donor with chronic lymphocytic leukemia.

The CDR3 loop reads CASRVTGFGGYTF. The CDR3 DNA reads as TGTGCCAGCAGAGTAACAGGGTTTGGTGGCTACACCTTC. The V gene is TRBV28, the J gene TRBJ1-2, with D tentatively TRBD1 (6 bases). V lost 6 bases to trimming and J lost 7 bases, with 15 bases between them. This CDR3 is 13 amino acids long. Germline V CDR1 and CDR2: MDHEN, SYDVKM.

The CDR3 loop is CASSYTYYGWELFF. The CDR3 coding sequence is TGTGCCAGCAGTTACACCTACTACGGGTGGGAGCTGTTTTTT. The V gene is TRBV6-5, the J gene TRBJ2-2; D ambiguous. Deletions cut 2 bases from V and 9 bases from J, with 13 bases between. The CDR3 consists of 14 residues. CDR1 MNHEY and CDR2 SVGAGI come from the germline V gene.

The rearrangement uses TRBV30 and TRBJ2-7, with TRBD2 matching over 8 bases. Trimming removed 4 bases from V and 4 bases from J; junction bases left unmatched: 12. The CDR3 totals 15 residues. In germline, CDR1 is GTSNPN, CDR2 SVGIG (reference sequence). The CDR3 here is CAWTPGGGRTYEQYF. The CDR3 DNA reads TGTGCCTGGACCCCCGGGGGGGGGAGGACGTACGAGCAGTACTTC.

This chain uses TRBV2 with TRBJ1-4; D might be TRBD1 (5 bases). With 8 bases removed from V and 7 bases from J, the gap between germline ends came to 17 bases. CDR1 is SNHLY and CDR2 is FYNNEI in the germline V gene. The CDR3 extends over 14 amino acids. The CDR3 region is CASSSTGDFEKLFF. CDR3 coding DNA: TGTGCCAGCTCCTCCACCGGGGACTTTGAAAAACTGTTTTTT.

This chain connects TRBV4-2 to TRBJ2-7, with a possible D match to TRBD2 (5 bases). Germline V CDR1 and CDR2: LGHNA, YNFKEQ. This CDR3 spans 13 amino acids. V lost 6 bases, J lost 2 bases, and 11 bases lay in between. The CDR3 coding sequence is TGTGCCAGCAGAGCAAGCGGTCCCTACGAGCAGTACTTC. Its translation: CASRASGPYEQYF.

This clone was detected only a few times. The J gene is TRBJ2-1, the V gene TRBV9; TRBD2 matches at 9 bases. Germline loops: CDR1 SGDLS, CDR2 YYNGEE. Unmatched junction bases numbered 4, after V lost 4 bases and J lost 2 bases. The CDR3 length is 15 residues. The CDR3 sequence is CASSIGTSTYNEQFF. CDR3 nucleotide sequence: TGTGCCAGCAGCATTGGGACTAGCACCTACAATGAGCAGTTCTTC.

The chain uses TRBV7-8 and TRBJ1-1, with D unclear. Germline lookup yields CDR1 SGHVS and CDR2 FQNEAQ. The CDR3 consists of 14 residues. Trimming cost V 5 bases and J 4 bases, with 14 bases left between them. For the CDR3, the DNA is TGTGCCAGCAGCCAACCGGGTTCGAGCACTGAAGCTTTCTTT. Translating gives CASSQPGSSTEAFF.